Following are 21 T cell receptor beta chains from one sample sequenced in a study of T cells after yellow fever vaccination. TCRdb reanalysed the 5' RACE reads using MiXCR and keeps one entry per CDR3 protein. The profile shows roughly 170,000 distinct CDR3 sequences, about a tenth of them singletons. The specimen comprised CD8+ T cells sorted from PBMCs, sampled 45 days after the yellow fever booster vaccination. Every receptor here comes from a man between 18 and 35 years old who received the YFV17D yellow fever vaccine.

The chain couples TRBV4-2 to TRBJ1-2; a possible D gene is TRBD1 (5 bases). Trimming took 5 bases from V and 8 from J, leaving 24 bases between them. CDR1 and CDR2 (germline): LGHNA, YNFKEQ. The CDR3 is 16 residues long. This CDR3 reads CASSSWGGPEVRGYTF. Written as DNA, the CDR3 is TGTGCCAGCAGCAGTTGGGGGGGACCGGAAGTGAGGGGCTACACCTTC.

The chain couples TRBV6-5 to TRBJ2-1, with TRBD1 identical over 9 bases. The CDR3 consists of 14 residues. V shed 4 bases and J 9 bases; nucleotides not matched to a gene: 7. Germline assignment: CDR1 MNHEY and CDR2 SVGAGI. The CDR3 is CASSFTGGGGEQFF. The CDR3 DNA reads TGTGCCAGCAGTTTTACAGGGGGCGGGGGTGAGCAGTTCTTC.

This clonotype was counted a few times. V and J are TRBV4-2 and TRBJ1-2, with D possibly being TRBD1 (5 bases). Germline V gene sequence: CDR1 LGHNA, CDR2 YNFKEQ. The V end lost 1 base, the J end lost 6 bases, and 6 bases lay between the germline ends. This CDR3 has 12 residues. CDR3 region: CASSQGGHGYTF. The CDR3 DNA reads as TGTGCCAGCAGCCAAGGGGGCCATGGCTACACCTTC.

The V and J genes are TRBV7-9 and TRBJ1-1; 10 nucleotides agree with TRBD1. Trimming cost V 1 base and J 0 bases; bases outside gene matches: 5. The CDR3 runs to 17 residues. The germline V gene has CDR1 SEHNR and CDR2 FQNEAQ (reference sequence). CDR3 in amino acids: CASSLVGQGPLNTEAFF. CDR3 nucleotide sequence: TGTGCCAGCAGCTTAGTGGGACAGGGGCCCTTGAACACTGAAGCTTTCTTT.

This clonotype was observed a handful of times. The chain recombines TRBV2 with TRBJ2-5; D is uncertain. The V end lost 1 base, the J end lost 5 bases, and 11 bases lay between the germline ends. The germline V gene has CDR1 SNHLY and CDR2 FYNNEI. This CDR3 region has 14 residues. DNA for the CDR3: TGTGCCAGCAGTGAAGAACCGAGCGCGGAGACCCAGTACTTC. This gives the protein CASSEEPSAETQYF.

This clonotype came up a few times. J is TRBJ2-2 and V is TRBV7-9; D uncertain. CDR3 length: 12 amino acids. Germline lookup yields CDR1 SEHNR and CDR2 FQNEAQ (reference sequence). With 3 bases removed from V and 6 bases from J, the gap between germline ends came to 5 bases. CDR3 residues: CASSFRAGELFF. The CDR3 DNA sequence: TGTGCCAGCAGCTTTCGGGCCGGGGAGCTGTTTTTT. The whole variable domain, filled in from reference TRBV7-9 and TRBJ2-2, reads DTGVSQNPRHKITKRGQNVTFRCDPISEHNRLYWYRQTLGQGPEFLTYFQNEAQLEKSRLLSDRFSAERPKGSFSTLEIQRTEQGDSAMYLCASSFRAGELFFGEGSRLTVL.

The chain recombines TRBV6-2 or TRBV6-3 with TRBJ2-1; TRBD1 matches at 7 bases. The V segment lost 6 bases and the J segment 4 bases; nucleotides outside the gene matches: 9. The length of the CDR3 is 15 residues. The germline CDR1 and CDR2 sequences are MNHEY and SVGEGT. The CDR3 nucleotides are TGTGCCAGCAGCCTTTTAGACAGGGTTTACAATGAGCAGTTCTTC. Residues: CASSLLDRVYNEQFF.

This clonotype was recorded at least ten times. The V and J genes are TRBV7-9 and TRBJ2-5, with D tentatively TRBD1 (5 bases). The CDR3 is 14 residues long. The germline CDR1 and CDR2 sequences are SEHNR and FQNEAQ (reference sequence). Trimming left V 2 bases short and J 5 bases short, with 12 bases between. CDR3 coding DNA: TGTGCCAGCAGCTTACAGGGTTTTGGGGAGACCCAGTACTTC. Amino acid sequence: CASSLQGFGETQYF.

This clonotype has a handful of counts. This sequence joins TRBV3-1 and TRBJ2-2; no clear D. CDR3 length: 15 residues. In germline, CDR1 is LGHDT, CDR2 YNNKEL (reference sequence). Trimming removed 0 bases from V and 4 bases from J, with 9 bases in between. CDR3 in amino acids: CASSQDLRATGELFF. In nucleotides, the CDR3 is TGTGCCAGCAGCCAAGATTTAAGGGCCACCGGGGAGCTGTTTTTT.

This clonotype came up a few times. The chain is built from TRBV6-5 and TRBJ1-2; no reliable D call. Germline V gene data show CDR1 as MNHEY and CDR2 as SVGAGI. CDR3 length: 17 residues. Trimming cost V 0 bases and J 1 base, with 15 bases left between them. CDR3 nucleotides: TGTGCCAGCAGTTACTCGATCGCCTCCTCTCTTAACTATGGCTACACCTTC. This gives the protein CASSYSIASSLNYGYTF.

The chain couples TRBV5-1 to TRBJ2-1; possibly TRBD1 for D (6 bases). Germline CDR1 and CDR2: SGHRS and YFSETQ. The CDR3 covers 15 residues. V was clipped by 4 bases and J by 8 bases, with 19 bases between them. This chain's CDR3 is CASSLGTTAWDEQFF. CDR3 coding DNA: TGCGCCAGCAGCCTTGGGACAACGGCGTGGGATGAGCAGTTCTTC.

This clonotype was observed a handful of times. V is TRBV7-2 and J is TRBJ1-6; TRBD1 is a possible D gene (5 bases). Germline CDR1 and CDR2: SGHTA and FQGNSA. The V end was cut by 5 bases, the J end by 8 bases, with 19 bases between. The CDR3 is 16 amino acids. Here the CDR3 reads CASSPRHGHLDSPLHF. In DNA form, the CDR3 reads TGTGCCAGCAGCCCTCGACACGGACATCTTGATTCACCCCTCCACTTT.

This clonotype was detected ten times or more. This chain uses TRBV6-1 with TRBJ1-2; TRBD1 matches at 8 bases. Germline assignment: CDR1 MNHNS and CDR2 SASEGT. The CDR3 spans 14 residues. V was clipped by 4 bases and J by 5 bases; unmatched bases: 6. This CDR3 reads CASSVGTGSYGYTF. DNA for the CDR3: TGTGCCAGCAGTGTTGGGACAGGTTCTTATGGCTACACCTTC.

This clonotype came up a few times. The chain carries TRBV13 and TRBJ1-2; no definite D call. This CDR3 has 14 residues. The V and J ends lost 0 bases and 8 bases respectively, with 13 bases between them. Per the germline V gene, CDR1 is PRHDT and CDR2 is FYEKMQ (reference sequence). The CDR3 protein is CASSLGKAAGGYTF. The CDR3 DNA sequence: TGTGCCAGCAGCTTAGGGAAGGCGGCAGGAGGCTACACCTTC.

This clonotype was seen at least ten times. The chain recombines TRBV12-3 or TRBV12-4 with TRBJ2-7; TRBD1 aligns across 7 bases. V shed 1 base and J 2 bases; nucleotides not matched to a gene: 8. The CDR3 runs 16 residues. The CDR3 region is CASSLDGQAMTYEQYF. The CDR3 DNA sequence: TGTGCCAGCAGTTTAGACGGACAGGCCATGACCTACGAGCAGTACTTC.

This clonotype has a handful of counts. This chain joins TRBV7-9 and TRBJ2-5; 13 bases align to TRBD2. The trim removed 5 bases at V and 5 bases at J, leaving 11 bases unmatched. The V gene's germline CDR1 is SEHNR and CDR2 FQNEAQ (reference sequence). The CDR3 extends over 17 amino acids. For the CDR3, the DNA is TGTGCCAGCAGCCAAGGACTAGCGGGGGCTCCGATGGAGACCCAGTACTTC. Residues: CASSQGLAGAPMETQYF.

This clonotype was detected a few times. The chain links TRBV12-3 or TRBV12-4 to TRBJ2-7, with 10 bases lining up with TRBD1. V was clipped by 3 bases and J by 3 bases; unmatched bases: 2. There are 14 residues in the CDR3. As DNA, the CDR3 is TGTGCCAGCAGTTTTTGGACAGGGGGCTACGAGCAGTACTTC. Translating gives CASSFWTGGYEQYF.

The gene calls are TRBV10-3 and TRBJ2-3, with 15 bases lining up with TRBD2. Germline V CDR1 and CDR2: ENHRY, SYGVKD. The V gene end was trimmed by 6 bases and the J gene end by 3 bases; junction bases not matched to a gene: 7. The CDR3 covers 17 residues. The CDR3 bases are TGTGCCATCAGGCGGACTAGCGGGGGGGCCCCAACAGATACGCAGTATTTT. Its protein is CAIRRTSGGAPTDTQYF.

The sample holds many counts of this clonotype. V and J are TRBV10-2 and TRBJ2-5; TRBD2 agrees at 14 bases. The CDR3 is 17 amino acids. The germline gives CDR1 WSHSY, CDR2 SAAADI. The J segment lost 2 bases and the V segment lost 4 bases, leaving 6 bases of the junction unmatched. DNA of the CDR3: TGCGCCAGCAGTGTCCCGGGACTAGCGGGGGAACAAGAGACCCAGTACTTC. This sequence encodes CASSVPGLAGEQETQYF.

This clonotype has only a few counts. The DNA for the CDR3 is TGCGCCAGCAGCCAAGGAGCTAGCGGGGGATACGAGCAGTACTTC. Translated, it gives CASSQGASGGYEQYF. The chain links TRBV4-3 to TRBJ2-7; 10 nucleotides agree with TRBD2. Trimming at V came to 1 base and at J to 4 bases, leaving 4 bases not matched to a gene. There are 15 residues in the CDR3. Germline CDR1 LGHNA, CDR2 YSLEER.

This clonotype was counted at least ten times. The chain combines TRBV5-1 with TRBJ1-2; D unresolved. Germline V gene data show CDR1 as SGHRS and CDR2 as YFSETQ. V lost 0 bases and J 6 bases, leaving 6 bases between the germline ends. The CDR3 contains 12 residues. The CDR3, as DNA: TGCGCCAGCAGCTTGGCCGCCGATGGCTACACCTTC. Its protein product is CASSLAADGYTF.